A selection of T cell receptor beta chains follows, all from one sample in a study of T cells in Graves' hyperthyroidism and ophthalmopathy. TCRdb re-called the multiplex PCR reads through MiXCR, storing one row per CDR3 protein. Here the sample spans around 430,000 distinct CDR3 sequences, 15% being singletons. Sequencing was performed on blood. The receptors shown here come from a woman aged 30 to 39 with Graves' hyperthyroidism. The CDR3 runs from the conserved cysteine through the conserved F or W.

TRBJ2-3,TRBV5-1,CASTGRVAGYTDTQYF
TRBJ1-5,TRBV4-1,CASSSRPGERSQPQHF
TRBJ1-4,TRBV3-1,CASSPKGRDNEKLFF
TRBJ2-6,TRBV12-3/TRBV12-4,CASSLGQGTGANVLTF
TRBJ1-5,TRBV27,CASRGAWGISNQPQHF
TRBJ2-7,TRBV9,CASSVGTSGAYEQYF
TRBJ1-5,TRBV19,CASIQAGTGNQPQHF
TRBJ2-1,TRBV3-1,CASSQEGNKEGGRFF
TRBJ2-6,TRBV7-2,CASSLLVMGSGANVLTF
TRBJ2-3,TRBV18,CASSPMGQGATDTQYF
TRBJ2-5,TRBV11-2,CASSGFGGGQETQYF
TRBJ2-7,TRBV6-1,CASSRGQMAYEQYF
TRBJ2-1,TRBV20-1,CSAAGTSGRAYNEQFF
TRBJ1-2,TRBV7-9,CASTTTGDDYTF
TRBJ2-7,TRBV10-3,CAIRSQGRSYERYF
TRBJ2-7,TRBV14,CASSRTEPGQGNYEQYF
TRBJ1-2,TRBV25-1,CASSGHFRGDGYTF
TRBJ2-7,TRBV28,CASGRTASYEQYF
TRBJ1-5,TRBV6-2/TRBV6-3,CASSYEAPLPQHF
TRBJ1-1,TRBV5-1,CASSPAPTLNTEAFF
TRBJ1-1,TRBV7-3,CASSYRLTGWKARTEAFF
TRBJ1-2,TRBV30,CASQGADYGYTF
TRBJ1-2,TRBV29-1,CSVGKRGQGYGYTF
TRBJ2-2,TRBV20-1,CSAKREGNTGELFF
TRBJ1-2,TRBV6-1,CVSSKGQGSYGYTF
TRBJ2-3,TRBV5-1,CASTPLAGATDTQYF
TRBJ2-4,TRBV3-1,CASSQDQGPLTKNIQYF
TRBJ1-2,TRBV7-8,CASSPTRAVIRIHGYTF
TRBJ2-2,TRBV19,CASTAGTGLTGELFF
TRBJ2-5,TRBV28,CASSLGTGVAQYF
TRBJ1-5,TRBV20-1,CSARVGTGGAGNQPQHF
TRBJ2-3,TRBV6-1,CASRGTSGTTDTQYF
TRBJ1-4,TRBV7-2,CASSLVSEILFF
TRBJ2-3,TRBV30,CAWSDLDTQYF
TRBJ2-3,TRBV20-1,CSARAGQVTDTQYF
TRBJ1-2,TRBV3-1,CASSQVQTSLNYGYTF
TRBJ2-3,TRBV19,CASSIGRGLADTQYF
TRBJ1-5,TRBV19,CASSIGGARSNQPQHF
TRBJ2-5,TRBV5-1,CASSLEGGYQETQYF
TRBJ2-6,TRBV27,CATRGSGDSGANVLTF
TRBJ2-1,TRBV5-1,CASSLREGDHNEQFF
TRBJ2-7,TRBV5-1,CASSWTGDPLAEQYF
TRBJ1-1,TRBV3-1,CASSQVQAGTEAFF
TRBJ2-2,TRBV3-1,CASSRLAGENTGELFF
TRBJ2-7,TRBV6-2/TRBV6-3,CASSDSGLGGYEQYF
TRBJ2-7,TRBV28,CASRTQLGLGEQYF
TRBJ1-4,TRBV30,CAWSPGQKPNEKLFF